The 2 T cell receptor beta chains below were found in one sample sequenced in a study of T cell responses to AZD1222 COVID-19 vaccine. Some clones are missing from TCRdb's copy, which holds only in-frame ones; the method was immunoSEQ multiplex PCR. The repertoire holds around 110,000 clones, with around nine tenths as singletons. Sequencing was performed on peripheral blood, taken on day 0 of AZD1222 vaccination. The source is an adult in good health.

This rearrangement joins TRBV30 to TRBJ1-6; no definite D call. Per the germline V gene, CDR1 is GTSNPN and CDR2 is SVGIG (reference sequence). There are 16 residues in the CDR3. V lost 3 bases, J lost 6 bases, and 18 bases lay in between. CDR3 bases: TGTGCCTGGAGGAAAAATAGGCCCCTTTCTAATTCACCCCTCCACTTT. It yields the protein CAWRKNRPLSNSPLHF. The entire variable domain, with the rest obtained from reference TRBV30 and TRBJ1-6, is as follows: SQTIHQWPATLVQPVGSPLSLECTVEGTSNPNLYWYRQAAGRGLQLLFYSVGIGQISSEVPQNLSASRPQDRQFILSSKKLLLSDSGFYLCAWRKNRPLSNSPLHFGNGTRLTVT.

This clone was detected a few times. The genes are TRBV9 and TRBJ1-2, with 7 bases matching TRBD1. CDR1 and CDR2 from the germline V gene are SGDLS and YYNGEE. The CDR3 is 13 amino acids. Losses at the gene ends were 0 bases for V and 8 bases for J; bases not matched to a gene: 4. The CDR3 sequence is CASSVGQGGGYTF. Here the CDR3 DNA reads TGTGCCAGCAGCGTAGGACAGGGTGGAGGCTACACCTTC.